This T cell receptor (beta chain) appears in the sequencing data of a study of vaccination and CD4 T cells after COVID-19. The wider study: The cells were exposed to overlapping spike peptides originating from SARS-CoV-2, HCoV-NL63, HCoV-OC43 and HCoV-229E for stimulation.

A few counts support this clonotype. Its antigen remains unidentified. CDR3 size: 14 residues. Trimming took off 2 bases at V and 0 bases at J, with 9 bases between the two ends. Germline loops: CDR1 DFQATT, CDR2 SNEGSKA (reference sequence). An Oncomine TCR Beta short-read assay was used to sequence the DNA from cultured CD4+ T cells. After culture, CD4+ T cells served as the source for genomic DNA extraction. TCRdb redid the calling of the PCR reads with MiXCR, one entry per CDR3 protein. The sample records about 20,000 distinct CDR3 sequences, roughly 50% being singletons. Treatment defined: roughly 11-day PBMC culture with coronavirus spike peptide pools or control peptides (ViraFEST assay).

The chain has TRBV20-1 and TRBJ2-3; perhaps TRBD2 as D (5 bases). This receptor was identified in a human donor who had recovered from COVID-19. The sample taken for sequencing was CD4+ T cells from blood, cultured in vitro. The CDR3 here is CSARLAASTDTQYF. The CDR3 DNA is TGCAGTGCTAGACTAGCCGCTAGCACAGATACGCAGTATTTT.